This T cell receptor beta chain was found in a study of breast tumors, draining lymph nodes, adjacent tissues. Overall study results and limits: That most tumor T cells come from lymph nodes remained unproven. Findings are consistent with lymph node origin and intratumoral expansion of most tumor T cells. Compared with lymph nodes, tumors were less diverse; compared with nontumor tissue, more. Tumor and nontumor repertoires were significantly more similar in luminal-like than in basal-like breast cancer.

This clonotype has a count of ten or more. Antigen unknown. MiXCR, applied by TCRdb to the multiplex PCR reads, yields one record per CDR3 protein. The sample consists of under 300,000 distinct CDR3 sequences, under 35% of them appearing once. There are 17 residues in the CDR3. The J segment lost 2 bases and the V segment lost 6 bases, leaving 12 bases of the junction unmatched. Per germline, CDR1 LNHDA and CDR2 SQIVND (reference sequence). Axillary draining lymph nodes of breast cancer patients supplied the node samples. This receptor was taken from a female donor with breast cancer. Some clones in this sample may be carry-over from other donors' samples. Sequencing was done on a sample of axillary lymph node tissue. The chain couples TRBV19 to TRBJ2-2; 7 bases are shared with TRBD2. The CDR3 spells CASRSRVAGFNTGELFF. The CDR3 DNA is TGTGCCAGTAGGTCTAGGGTAGCGGGTTTTAACACCGGGGAGCTGTTTTTT.